The 13 T cell receptor beta chains reported below all come from one sample, sequenced in a study of T cells after yellow fever vaccination (dated by TCRdb to 2018 to 2020). Library preparation used 5' RACE. TCRdb shows the sequencer as Illumina NovaSeq 6000. The raw public data were reprocessed by TCRdb itself: fastp quality trimming at Q25, MiXCR clonotype calling, in-frame beta chains only. Entries are consolidated by CDR3 protein sequence, retaining the most common genes and DNA. This sample lists some 300,000 distinct CDR3 sequences; approximately 10% were detected once. Clones ranked in the top ten supply 3% to 3.5% of the sample. The treatment or condition label corresponds to: live attenuated yellow fever vaccine strain. Material: CD4+ T cells sorted from PBMCs, obtained 5 days after the yellow fever booster vaccination. These receptors all stem from a man between 18 and 35 years old who received the YFV17D yellow fever vaccine.

This clonotype showed up just a few times. The chain combines TRBV3-1 with TRBJ2-1; TRBD1 matches at 8 bases. This CDR3 has 15 residues. V shed 0 bases, J shed 9 bases, and the junction held 7 bases outside the gene matches. Germline lookup yields CDR1 LGHDT and CDR2 YNNKEL (reference sequence). CDR3 nucleotide sequence: TGTGCCAGCAGCCAAGATCAGGGGGCGCAAGGTGAGCAGTTCTTC. It specifies CASSQDQGAQGEQFF.

This sequence joins TRBV11-3 and TRBJ1-3, with TRBD1 as a possible D gene (5 bases). Germline loops: CDR1 SGHNT, CDR2 YENEEA. V was pared by 5 bases and J by 0 bases, with 26 bases between. This CDR3 has 20 amino acids. The CDR3: CASSTVRDVGPRISGNTIYF. CDR3 coding DNA: TGTGCCAGCAGCACAGTCCGGGACGTAGGCCCCCGAATCTCTGGAAACACCATATATTTT.

This clonotype was observed many times. The J gene is TRBJ2-3, the V gene TRBV6-6; 7 bases agree with TRBD1. After removal of 2 bases from V and 0 bases from J, the junction contained 5 bases not matched to a gene. Germline V gene sequence: CDR1 MNHNY, CDR2 SVGAGI (reference sequence). This CDR3 contains 16 residues. Written as DNA, the CDR3 is TGTGCCAGCAGTTACGGGACAGAACAAAGCACAGATACGCAGTATTTT. Protein: CASSYGTEQSTDTQYF.

This clonotype was counted between two and nine times. V gene TRBV5-6 combines with J gene TRBJ1-2; weak D call: TRBD1 (6 bases). The CDR3 covers 14 residues. Germline V gives CDR1 SGHDT, CDR2 YYEEEE. The V gene lost 0 bases and the J gene lost 8 bases, with 14 bases spanning the gap. This CDR3 reads CASSLAGGQPGYTF. CDR3 coding DNA: TGTGCCAGCAGCTTGGCCGGGGGACAACCCGGCTACACCTTC.

This clonotype was counted a few times. The chain has TRBV9 and TRBJ2-1; possibly TRBD2 for D (6 bases). The germline CDR1 and CDR2 sequences are SGDLS and YYNGEE. The CDR3 spans 15 residues. Trimming removed 3 bases at V and 0 bases at J, with 10 bases between. DNA for the CDR3: TGTGCCAGCAGCGCGCGGGGAAGCTCCTACAATGAGCAGTTCTTC. Amino acid sequence: CASSARGSSYNEQFF.

This clonotype was observed a few times. The rearrangement links TRBV10-1 to TRBJ2-1, with 7 bases lining up with TRBD2. The trim removed 4 bases at V and 7 bases at J, leaving 16 bases unmatched. The V gene's germline CDR1 is WNHNN and CDR2 SYGVQD (reference sequence). The CDR3 is made up of 17 amino acids. CDR3 residues: CASSARAWGGSSNEQFF. The CDR3 DNA follows: TGCGCCAGCAGTGCCAGGGCGTGGGGGGGGTCAAGTAATGAGCAGTTCTTC.

This clonotype was counted only a few times. CDR3 loop: CSASGLAGRTDTQYF. The DNA of the CDR3 is TGCAGTGCTAGCGGGCTAGCGGGACGCACAGATACGCAGTATTTT. V gene TRBV20-1 combines with J gene TRBJ2-3, with 9 bases matching TRBD2. Germline V lookup: CDR1 DFQATT, CDR2 SNEGSKA (reference sequence). The CDR3 consists of 15 residues. J gave up 1 base and V 3 bases, and 5 bases lay outside the gene matches.

This clonotype was counted ten times or more. The chain joins TRBV28 to TRBJ1-1, with D unresolved. The germline V and J ends were trimmed by 5 bases and 1 base, with 11 bases remaining between them. The CDR3 is 14 residues long. Per germline, CDR1 MDHEN and CDR2 SYDVKM. CDR3 coding DNA: TGTGCCAGCAGTGGGCCCGGGGAGAACACTGAAGCTTTCTTT. Its protein product is CASSGPGENTEAFF.

This sequence joins TRBV9 and TRBJ2-3, with D hard to call. The CDR3 loop spans 15 amino acids. Trimming took 1 base from V and 1 from J, leaving 10 bases between them. Germline values: CDR1 SGDLS, CDR2 YYNGEE. CDR3 protein: CASSVQRWGTDTQYF. In DNA, the CDR3 is TGTGCCAGCAGCGTACAAAGGTGGGGCACAGATACGCAGTATTTT.

The V and J genes are TRBV10-3 and TRBJ2-2; possible D gene TRBD2, 7 bases. The CDR3 loop spans 14 amino acids. V lost 11 bases to trimming and J lost 6 bases, with 19 bases between them. The germline V gene encodes CDR1 ENHRY and CDR2 SYGVKD. The CDR3 DNA sequence: TGTGCCGCCTGGGGGGGCTCCAGGGCCGGGGAGCTGTTTTTT. This codes for CAAWGGSRAGELFF.

The CDR3 nucleotides are TGTGCCAGCTCACCACCTTTTCCGCGTGGCGAGCAGTACTTC. It encodes CASSPPFPRGEQYF. This chain connects TRBV18 to TRBJ2-7; D is ambiguous. The V gene lost 0 bases and the J gene lost 6 bases, with 12 bases spanning the gap. The CDR3 has 14 residues. Germline V gene data show CDR1 as KGHSH and CDR2 as LQKENI. Variable domain in full (rest from reference TRBV18 and TRBJ2-7): NAGVMQNPRHLVRRRGQEARLRCSPMKGHSHVYWYRQLPEEGLKFMVYLQKENIIDESGMPKERFSAEFPKEGPSILRIQQVVRGDSAAYFCASSPPFPRGEQYFGPGTRLTVT.

This clonotype came up many times. This chain connects TRBV5-1 to TRBJ2-2; either TRBD1 or TRBD2 may supply D (5 bases each). The germline V and J ends were trimmed by 0 bases and 1 base, with 10 bases remaining between them. The CDR3 loop spans 16 amino acids. Germline V lookup: CDR1 SGHRS, CDR2 YFSETQ. The CDR3 bases are TGCGCCAGCAGCTTGGAAGGGACGGAGAACACCGGGGAGCTGTTTTTT. Translating it yields CASSLEGTENTGELFF.

This chain links TRBV7-2 with TRBJ2-3; 7 bases fit TRBD1. The germline V gene encodes CDR1 SGHTA and CDR2 FQGNSA. The CDR3 runs 15 residues. The V and J ends lost 2 bases and 4 bases, in that order; junction bases with no gene match: 6. The CDR3 DNA reads as TGTGCCAGCAGCTTAATACAGGGGTCCTCAGATACGCAGTATTTT. This codes for CASSLIQGSSDTQYF.